These T cell receptor beta chains were read from a single sample in a study of control samples from healthy donors and cancer patients. Sequencing was performed with immunoSEQ multiplex PCR; in TCRdb, only in-frame clones are kept and a portion is missing. This repertoire shows roughly 370,000 clones, approximately 90% found once; its top ten account for roughly 6.4%. Sequencing used PBMCs. The receptors were sampled from a man aged 35 to 55 with head and neck cancer. CDR3s include the opening cysteine and the closing phenylalanine or tryptophan. Each record gives: J gene, V gene, D gene, CDR3 DNA, CDR3 protein. The D gene is left open where the match is weak.

j_call: TRBJ2-3; v_call: TRBV11-2; d_call: TRBD2; cdr3_nt: TGTGCCAGCAGCCTGTGGGCGGGGGGCTACACAGATACGCAGTATTTT; cdr3_aa: CASSLWAGGYTDTQYF
j_call: TRBJ1-6; v_call: TRBV12-3/TRBV12-4; d_call: NA; cdr3_nt: TGTGCCAGCAGTTTATTAGGTTCACCCCTCCACTTT; cdr3_aa: CASSLLGSPLHF
j_call: TRBJ2-7; v_call: TRBV6-1; d_call: TRBD1; cdr3_nt: TGTGCCAGCAGTGAGTTTGGCCCGGGACAGGGGAACTACGAGCAGTACTTC; cdr3_aa: CASSEFGPGQGNYEQYF
j_call: TRBJ2-5; v_call: TRBV6-5; d_call: NA; cdr3_nt: TGTGCCAGCAGTTACGAAGGCAGCCAGACCCAGTACTTC; cdr3_aa: CASSYEGSQTQYF
j_call: TRBJ1-5; v_call: TRBV28; d_call: NA; cdr3_nt: TGTGCCAGCAGCTCCGGGACGAGCAATCAGCCCCAGCATTTT; cdr3_aa: CASSSGTSNQPQHF
j_call: TRBJ2-5; v_call: TRBV20-1; d_call: NA; cdr3_nt: TGCAGTGCTGAGTCTTGGGAGACCCAGTACTTC; cdr3_aa: CSAESWETQYF
j_call: TRBJ2-5; v_call: TRBV19; d_call: TRBD2; cdr3_nt: TGTGCCAGTAGTATAGCCAAAGGACTAGCGGGAGGAGAGACCCAGTACTTC; cdr3_aa: CASSIAKGLAGGETQYF
j_call: TRBJ2-1; v_call: TRBV5-4; d_call: TRBD2; cdr3_nt: TGTGCCAGCAGCTTGGACCCCTCAGGGAGGGTAGTACTCTTC; cdr3_aa: CASSLDPSGRVVLF
j_call: TRBJ1-4; v_call: TRBV7-8; d_call: NA; cdr3_nt: TGTGCCAGCAGCTCAAGTGTGGCCGCTGAAAAACTGTTTTTT; cdr3_aa: CASSSSVAAEKLFF
j_call: TRBJ1-5; v_call: TRBV2; d_call: TRBD1; cdr3_nt: TGTGCCAGCAGGCCGACAGGGAGGGATCAGCCCCAGCATTTT; cdr3_aa: CASRPTGRDQPQHF
j_call: TRBJ1-3; v_call: TRBV19; d_call: NA; cdr3_nt: TGTGCCAGTAGTCCCTGGTTGGGACACCAAAGCTCTGGAAACACCATATATTTT; cdr3_aa: CASSPWLGHQSSGNTIYF